The rows below give T cell receptor beta chains drawn from one sample of a study of regulatory T cells in long-lasting Graves disease. TCRdb called the multiplex PCR reads again in MiXCR, with one record for every CDR3 protein. The table has approximately 690,000 distinct CDR3 sequences, 25% to 30% seen once. Specimen: peripheral blood mononuclear cells (PBMCs), collected when the disease was refractory, from a patient treated with antithyroid drugs. Receptors originate from a female donor with Graves disease. Both conserved end residues are trimmed from each CDR3.

j_call: TRBJ2-7
v_call: TRBV13
cdr3_aa: ASSRTSTSGLREQY

j_call: TRBJ1-1
v_call: TRBV10-2
cdr3_aa: ASSDIGTGAPEAF

j_call: TRBJ2-5
v_call: TRBV2
cdr3_aa: ASSEPKLSGGETQY

j_call: TRBJ1-5
v_call: TRBV20-1
cdr3_aa: SASAASGTGSYSNQPQH

j_call: TRBJ2-6
v_call: TRBV6-1
cdr3_aa: ASSEKKEAPGANVLT

j_call: TRBJ1-1
v_call: TRBV19
cdr3_aa: ASSVTGLRTEAF

j_call: TRBJ2-7
v_call: TRBV6-1
cdr3_aa: ASSEACRVQY

j_call: TRBJ1-5
v_call: TRBV2
cdr3_aa: ASSVWGNQPQH

j_call: TRBJ1-5
v_call: TRBV29-1
cdr3_aa: SVRDDNLSEPQH

j_call: TRBJ1-5
v_call: TRBV12-3/TRBV12-4
cdr3_aa: ASFTQGVGQPQH

j_call: TRBJ1-5
v_call: TRBV12-3/TRBV12-4
cdr3_aa: ASSIHRTGTQMGNQPRH

j_call: TRBJ1-2
v_call: TRBV9
cdr3_aa: ASSTRTGYGYT

j_call: TRBJ1-1
v_call: TRBV12-3/TRBV12-4
cdr3_aa: ASSLDPGGAGNTEAF

j_call: TRBJ2-7
v_call: TRBV30
cdr3_aa: AWASGLVLY

j_call: TRBJ1-1
v_call: TRBV12-3/TRBV12-4
cdr3_aa: ASRPGTGDPGEAF

j_call: TRBJ2-5
v_call: TRBV7-9
cdr3_aa: ASSKLYRETQY

j_call: TRBJ2-3
v_call: TRBV27
cdr3_aa: ASSQLSVRTGGTDTQY

j_call: TRBJ1-2
v_call: TRBV2
cdr3_aa: ASREQGTGYGYT

j_call: TRBJ1-1
v_call: TRBV20-1
cdr3_aa: SASTGGDSEAF

j_call: TRBJ2-7
v_call: TRBV20-1
cdr3_aa: SASPGTSGRISYEQY

j_call: TRBJ1-2
v_call: TRBV2
cdr3_aa: ASIFSQTGGGYT

j_call: TRBJ1-1
v_call: TRBV5-5
cdr3_aa: ASSPWDIGNTEAF

j_call: TRBJ1-1
v_call: TRBV18
cdr3_aa: ASSPVRNTEAF

j_call: TRBJ1-2
v_call: TRBV6-2/TRBV6-3
cdr3_aa: ASSEASDGLSNYGYT

j_call: TRBJ1-2
v_call: TRBV5-1
cdr3_aa: ASSAHGTNYGYT

j_call: TRBJ2-5
v_call: TRBV7-2
cdr3_aa: ASSYSGTSGETQY

j_call: TRBJ1-1
v_call: TRBV6-2/TRBV6-3
cdr3_aa: ASSGNRDSEAF

j_call: TRBJ2-7
v_call: TRBV12-3/TRBV12-4
cdr3_aa: ASSSTGGITYEQY

j_call: TRBJ1-1
v_call: TRBV11-2
cdr3_aa: ASSLGVRVTEAF

j_call: TRBJ1-2
v_call: TRBV28
cdr3_aa: ASSPNRGGYGYT

j_call: TRBJ1-2
v_call: TRBV27
cdr3_aa: ASSPRQARWEYYGYT

j_call: TRBJ1-1
v_call: TRBV12-5
cdr3_aa: ASGLGQVVNTEAF

j_call: TRBJ1-1
v_call: TRBV28
cdr3_aa: ASSRIEQGAYRGAF

j_call: TRBJ1-1
v_call: TRBV7-3
cdr3_aa: ASSPRVGLLTEAF

j_call: TRBJ2-5
v_call: TRBV20-1
cdr3_aa: SARVWSGRGETQY

j_call: TRBJ2-7
v_call: TRBV2
cdr3_aa: ASSVEGFYEQY

j_call: TRBJ2-3
v_call: TRBV5-1
cdr3_aa: ASSPGTGGEADTQY

j_call: TRBJ1-1
v_call: TRBV15
cdr3_aa: ATSRDPVGVTEAF

j_call: TRBJ2-3
v_call: TRBV15
cdr3_aa: ATSSSMDTQY

j_call: TRBJ1-5
v_call: TRBV20-1
cdr3_aa: SVGRSNQPQH

j_call: TRBJ2-7
v_call: TRBV12-3/TRBV12-4
cdr3_aa: ASSGRGQDLSYEQY

j_call: TRBJ2-7
v_call: TRBV30
cdr3_aa: AWSRTGGTEQY

j_call: TRBJ2-3
v_call: TRBV28
cdr3_aa: ASSFGGSGTDTQY

j_call: TRBJ2-3
v_call: TRBV4-2
cdr3_aa: ASSQDIGGTSTDTQY

j_call: TRBJ2-7
v_call: TRBV11-2
cdr3_aa: ASSSLPRGEQY